Listed below are T cell receptor beta chains from one sample, sequenced in a study of cytomegalovirus exposure and HLA in healthy donors. Profiled with immunoSEQ multiplex PCR; TCRdb holds only in-frame clones, not every one. The repertoire table contains 100,000 to 150,000 clones. Sequencing was done on a sample of PBMCs. All receptors come from a woman in her forties in good health and CMV-seronegative. The CDR3 runs from the conserved cysteine through the conserved F or W. D genes are given only for firm matches.

CDR3 DNA: TGCGCCAGCAGCCAAGTCGACCGGGGAGCCCAGCATTTT
CDR3 protein: CASSQVDRGAQHF
D gene: -
V gene: TRBV4-3
J gene: TRBJ1-5

CDR3 DNA: TGTGCCAGCAGCCGAGGACTAGCGGGGGTTATTGGGCATGAGCAGTTCTTC
CDR3 protein: CASSRGLAGVIGHEQFF
D gene: TRBD2
V gene: TRBV7-9
J gene: TRBJ2-1

CDR3 DNA: TGTGCCAGCACCATGAAAGGGACTCCGAGCCAAGAGACCCAGTACTTC
CDR3 protein: CASTMKGTPSQETQYF
D gene: -
V gene: TRBV7-2
J gene: TRBJ2-5

CDR3 DNA: TGTGCCAGCAGTTACTCGAGCAGGGGGAGTTACGAGCAGTACTTC
CDR3 protein: CASSYSSRGSYEQYF
D gene: TRBD1
V gene: TRBV6-6
J gene: TRBJ2-7

CDR3 DNA: TGTGCCAGCAGCTTGGGACAGACTGAAGCTTTCTTT
CDR3 protein: CASSLGQTEAFF
D gene: -
V gene: TRBV5-4
J gene: TRBJ1-1

CDR3 DNA: TGTGCCAGCAGGAAGACTACAGGGGGCGGGAGAAAACTGTTTTTT
CDR3 protein: CASRKTTGGGRKLFF
D gene: TRBD1
V gene: TRBV6-5
J gene: TRBJ1-4

CDR3 DNA: TGTGCCAGCAGCTTAGCGCAGGGGGGTTGGGGTGAAGCTTTCTTT
CDR3 protein: CASSLAQGGWGEAFF
D gene: TRBD1
V gene: TRBV7-2
J gene: TRBJ1-1

CDR3 DNA: TGTGCCAGCAGTGAAGGAGGGCGGGATCAGCCCCAGCATTTT
CDR3 protein: CASSEGGRDQPQHF
D gene: -
V gene: TRBV2
J gene: TRBJ1-5

CDR3 DNA: TGTGCCAGCAGCCTCACCCCTGCGGCTCCCGAGTACTTC
CDR3 protein: CASSLTPAAPEYF
D gene: -
V gene: TRBV11-3
J gene: TRBJ2-7

CDR3 DNA: TGTGCCAGCTCACTCGCAGATAGCAATCAGCCCCAGCATTTT
CDR3 protein: CASSLADSNQPQHF
D gene: -
V gene: TRBV18
J gene: TRBJ1-5

CDR3 DNA: TGTGCCAGCAGTCCGCCCCGACAGCCGTACTATGGCTACACCTTC
CDR3 protein: CASSPPRQPYYGYTF
D gene: -
V gene: TRBV28
J gene: TRBJ1-2

CDR3 DNA: TGTGCCAGCTCACTGACAGGGGGCGTTGAAAAACTGTTTTTT
CDR3 protein: CASSLTGGVEKLFF
D gene: TRBD1
V gene: TRBV18
J gene: TRBJ1-4

CDR3 DNA: TGTGCCAGCAGCGTAGGGGCGGGGGCTTACAATGAGCAGTTCTTC
CDR3 protein: CASSVGAGAYNEQFF
D gene: -
V gene: TRBV9
J gene: TRBJ2-1

CDR3 DNA: TGTGCCAGCTCACCCCCGGGACAGTTAAGGGATACGCAGTATTTT
CDR3 protein: CASSPPGQLRDTQYF
D gene: TRBD1
V gene: TRBV18
J gene: TRBJ2-3

CDR3 DNA: TGTGCCAGCAGGCCCTCGGTGTCCGGGGAGCTGTTTTTT
CDR3 protein: CASRPSVSGELFF
D gene: -
V gene: TRBV11-2
J gene: TRBJ2-2

CDR3 DNA: TGTGCCAGCAGCCCCGCTTCGGCAGATACGCAGTATTTT
CDR3 protein: CASSPASADTQYF
D gene: -
V gene: TRBV11-3
J gene: TRBJ2-3

CDR3 DNA: TGCGCCAGCAGCACCCCGGGACAAGAGACCCAGTACTTC
CDR3 protein: CASSTPGQETQYF
D gene: -
V gene: TRBV4-1
J gene: TRBJ2-5

CDR3 DNA: TGCGCCAGCAGGCGGCAACCCTACTCTGGAAACACCATATATTTT
CDR3 protein: CASRRQPYSGNTIYF
D gene: -
V gene: TRBV5-1
J gene: TRBJ1-3

CDR3 DNA: TGTGCCAGTAGTTCCCAGGTGGGCACTGAAGCTTTCTTT
CDR3 protein: CASSSQVGTEAFF
D gene: -
V gene: TRBV19
J gene: TRBJ1-1

CDR3 DNA: TGTGCCATCCAGGGGACAGACCCGGCCGGGGAGCTGTTTTTT
CDR3 protein: CAIQGTDPAGELFF
D gene: TRBD1
V gene: TRBV10-3
J gene: TRBJ2-2

CDR3 DNA: TGTGCCAGCAGTTACGGGGCTCAACCGGAGCTGTTTTTT
CDR3 protein: CASSYGAQPELFF
D gene: -
V gene: TRBV6-5
J gene: TRBJ2-2

CDR3 DNA: TGTGCCAGCAGAAAGACAGGGGCTGGAAACACCATATATTTT
CDR3 protein: CASRKTGAGNTIYF
D gene: TRBD1
V gene: TRBV6-5
J gene: TRBJ1-3

CDR3 DNA: TGTGCCAGCAGTTACCAGGGGGCGCGGGGCTACACCTTT
CDR3 protein: CASSYQGARGYTF
D gene: TRBD1
V gene: TRBV6-5
J gene: TRBJ1-2